The 30 T cell receptor beta chains given below trace back to one sample, sequenced in a study of T cell changes during pregnancy in multiple sclerosis (dated by TCRdb to between 2018 and 2021). Receptors were amplified or captured by the immunoSEQ multiplex PCR assay. What TCRdb holds here is the immuneACCESS table cut down to in-frame rearrangements. Part of the clones is not present; checked against another copy, under half of the missing clones reflect an unresolved V gene, and the others are unexplained. Present in this sample are tens of thousands of clones, 70% to 90% of which were seen just once. In total, the top ten clones hold 3% to 3.5% of the sample. The input for sequencing was peripheral blood, taken before pregnancy. The receptors derive from a female donor with multiple sclerosis, enrolled in a pregnancy study.

The sample holds one count of this clone. The J gene is TRBJ1-5, the V gene TRBV30; 7 bases fit TRBD1. V lost 0 bases and J lost 6; bases outside the gene matches: 5. The CDR3 is 14 amino acids. The germline gives CDR1 GTSNPN, CDR2 SVGIG (reference sequence). In nucleotides, the CDR3 is TGTGCCTGGAGTGTAAGGGGGCTGGGTCAGCCCCAGCATTTT. Amino acids: CAWSVRGLGQPQHF.

This chain joins TRBV11-2 and TRBJ2-7; weak D call: TRBD1 (6 bases). The ends were cut back, 3 bases at V and 4 bases at J, with 10 bases in the middle. Germline V gene lookup returns CDR1 SGHAT and CDR2 FQNNGV. The CDR3 covers 13 residues. CDR3 in DNA: TGTGCCAGCAGCTTCCAACAGGGTTACGAGCAGTACTTC. It specifies CASSFQQGYEQYF.

V usage is TRBV6-5 and J usage is TRBJ1-2; 8 bases map to TRBD1. The CDR3 contains 14 residues. Germline V lookup: CDR1 MNHEY, CDR2 SVGAGI. Trimming removed 6 bases from V and 8 bases from J; junction bases left unmatched: 11. The CDR3: CASSLAGTGRGYTF. In nucleotides, the CDR3 is TGTGCCAGCAGCCTCGCCGGGACAGGCAGGGGCTACACCTTC.

This sequence joins TRBV5-4 and TRBJ2-1; 14 nucleotides line up with TRBD2. CDR1 is SGHNT, CDR2 YYREEE, per germline (reference sequence). V was pared by 3 bases and J by 6 bases, with 2 bases of the junction left unmatched. This CDR3 has 15 amino acids. CDR3 region: CASSYGTSGSNEQFF. As DNA, the CDR3 is TGTGCCAGCAGCTACGGGACTAGCGGGAGCAATGAGCAGTTCTTC.

V usage is TRBV7-2 and J usage is TRBJ1-1; TRBD1 matches at 8 bases. Losses at the gene ends were 10 bases for V and 0 bases for J; bases not matched to a gene: 10. The germline gives CDR1 SGHTA, CDR2 FQGNSA. CDR3 length: 15 residues. For the CDR3, the DNA is TGTGCCACCACAGGGGGGCAGTCCTTGAACACTGAAGCTTTCTTT. It is translated as CATTGGQSLNTEAFF.

V gene TRBV29-1 combines with J gene TRBJ2-7, with 11 positions matching TRBD1. V lost 7 bases, J lost 4 bases, and 12 bases stayed unmatched. Germline lookup yields CDR1 SQVTM and CDR2 ANQGSEA. The CDR3 totals 15 residues. In DNA, the CDR3 is TGCAGCGCCCGAAGCGGACAGGGGGCGAGGTACGAGCAGTACTTC. Residues: CSARSGQGARYEQYF.

This rearrangement joins TRBV7-6 to TRBJ2-6; 7 bases are shared with TRBD1. This CDR3 has 17 amino acids. The ends lost 8 bases at V and 0 bases at J; junction bases unmatched: 10. Germline CDR1 SGHVS, CDR2 FNYEAQ. The CDR3 loop reads CASSDQGEGSGANVLTF. The CDR3 DNA follows: TGTGCCAGCTCGGACCAGGGGGAAGGCTCTGGGGCCAACGTCCTGACTTTC.

J is TRBJ2-7 and V is TRBV10-3; the match to TRBD1 covers 7 bases. The CDR3 is 16 amino acids. The trim removed 2 bases at V and 7 bases at J, leaving 14 bases unmatched. Germline-derived CDR1 and CDR2 are ENHRY and SYGVKD. The CDR3 nucleotides read TGTGCCATCAGTGAGGCGACAGGGAAATCGAGATGGGAGCAGTACTTC. It specifies CAISEATGKSRWEQYF.

The chain couples TRBV19 to TRBJ2-7; a possible D gene is TRBD2 (5 bases). The length of the CDR3 is 15 residues. Germline V gene data show CDR1 as LNHDA and CDR2 as SQIVND (reference sequence). The ends were cut back, 0 bases at V and 3 bases at J, with 12 bases in the middle. CDR3 bases: TGTGCCAGTAGTATAGATCGGAGCGGCATCTACGAGCAGTACTTC. This encodes CASSIDRSGIYEQYF.

A word on this clone: Its ends do not fully match the called genes, so a read error is possible. The chain combines TRBV6-5 with TRBJ2-1; 11 bases are shared with TRBD2. Germline V gene data show CDR1 as MNHEY and CDR2 as SVGAGI. The CDR3 runs 12 residues. The CDR3: CASSSLAGGLIF. The CDR3, as DNA: TGTGCCAGCAGTTCGTTAGCGGGGGGGCTTATCTTC.

This clone was counted once. The chain couples TRBV7-7 to TRBJ2-2; TRBD1 is a possible D gene (6 bases). In germline, CDR1 is SSHAT, CDR2 FNYEAQ (reference sequence). This CDR3 comprises 17 residues. V was pared by 1 base and J by 4 bases, with 16 bases between. CDR3 bases: TGTGCCAGCAGCTTAGTGGGGGCTCAGGGGTTCACCGGGGAGCTGTTTTTT. This encodes CASSLVGAQGFTGELFF.

The V and J genes are TRBV2 and TRBJ1-6, with D unresolved. CDR1 and CDR2 (germline): SNHLY, FYNNEI. The V gene lost 5 bases and the J gene lost 0 bases, with 5 bases spanning the gap. The CDR3 loop spans 14 amino acids. This CDR3 reads CASSTSSYNSPLHF. CDR3 nucleotide sequence: TGTGCCAGCAGTACGAGCTCCTATAATTCACCCCTCCACTTT.

The V call is TRBV9, the J call TRBJ2-1, with a possible D match to TRBD2 (7 bases). Trimming removed 1 base from V and 4 bases from J, with 12 bases in between. This CDR3 has 15 residues. Germline V gives CDR1 SGDLS, CDR2 YYNGEE. CDR3 bases: TGTGCCAGCAGCGTACGCGGGGGCCTTTACAATGAGCAGTTCTTC. Residues: CASSVRGGLYNEQFF.

This chain connects TRBV4-1 to TRBJ2-5; D gene ambiguous. The CDR3 loop spans 13 amino acids. Germline-derived CDR1 and CDR2 are MGHRA and YSYEKL. V shed 1 base and J shed 2 bases, with 5 bases lying between them. The CDR3 spells CASSQGLQETQYF. The CDR3 DNA is TGCGCCAGCAGCCAAGGACTTCAAGAGACCCAGTACTTC.

V usage is TRBV7-2 and J usage is TRBJ2-3; D not certain. Per the germline V gene, CDR1 is SGHTA and CDR2 is FQGNSA. The CDR3 consists of 13 residues. V lost 2 bases, J lost 4 bases, and 7 bases lay in between. The CDR3 sequence is CASSLTHPDTQYF. The CDR3 bases are TGTGCCAGCAGCTTAACTCATCCAGATACGCAGTATTTT. The complete variable domain, with remaining parts taken from reference TRBV7-2 and TRBJ2-3, reads GAGVSQSPSNKVTEKGKDVELRCDPISGHTALYWYRQSLGQGLEFLIYFQGNSAPDKSGLPSDRFSAERTGGSVSTLTIQRTQQEDSAVYLCASSLTHPDTQYFGPGTRLTVL.

This chain joins TRBV9 and TRBJ2-3, with D hard to call. Trimming removed 4 bases from V and 2 bases from J, with 5 bases in between. Germline V CDR1 and CDR2: SGDLS, YYNGEE. This CDR3 region has 12 residues. The CDR3: CASSTTTDTQYF. The CDR3, as DNA: TGTGCCAGCAGCACTACCACAGATACGCAGTATTTT.

The J gene is TRBJ2-1, the V gene TRBV13; TRBD2 agrees at 9 bases. CDR3 length: 13 residues. Looked up from germline, CDR1 is PRHDT and CDR2 is FYEKMQ (reference sequence). The J segment lost 10 bases and the V segment lost 2 bases, leaving 3 bases of the junction unmatched. CDR3 sequence: CASSLWAGGEQFF. DNA for the CDR3: TGTGCCAGCAGCTTATGGGCGGGAGGGGAGCAGTTCTTC.

This rearrangement joins TRBV4-2 to TRBJ2-1; 9 bases match TRBD2. The CDR3 is made up of 15 amino acids. The junction had 6 bases not matched to a gene; V was cut back by 5 bases and J by 4 bases. Germline V gives CDR1 LGHNA, CDR2 YNFKEQ. The CDR3 DNA follows: TGTGCCAGCAGCGAGGGGCTAGCGGGATACAATGAGCAGTTCTTC. Its translation: CASSEGLAGYNEQFF.

The chain recombines TRBV7-6 with TRBJ2-1; D is possibly TRBD1 (5 bases). Per the germline V gene, CDR1 is SGHVS and CDR2 is FNYEAQ. Trimming removed 0 bases from V and 1 base from J, with 16 bases in between. The CDR3 is 18 residues long. The chain's CDR3 is CASSLASGRQGSYNEQFF. CDR3 coding DNA: TGTGCCAGCAGCTTAGCGTCAGGTCGGCAGGGTTCCTACAATGAGCAGTTCTTC. The full variable domain, rest sourced from reference TRBV7-6 and TRBJ2-1, is GAGVSQSPRYKVTKRGQDVALRCDPISGHVSLYWYRQALGQGPEFLTYFNYEAQQDKSGLPNDRFSAERPEGSISTLTIQRTEQRDSAMYRCASSLASGRQGSYNEQFFGPGTRLTVL.

The chain joins TRBV6-5 to TRBJ2-2, with TRBD1 matching over 8 bases. This CDR3 has 16 amino acids. Germline V gene data show CDR1 as MNHEY and CDR2 as SVGAGI. The junction had 5 bases not matched to a gene; V was cut back by 1 base and J by 4 bases. CDR3: CASSYFRTGSTGELFF. The CDR3 coding sequence is TGTGCCAGCAGTTACTTTAGGACAGGGAGCACCGGGGAGCTGTTTTTT.

The gene calls are TRBV9 and TRBJ2-2; possibly TRBD2 for D (5 bases). The germline V gene has CDR1 SGDLS and CDR2 YYNGEE. V lost 3 bases to trimming and J lost 4 bases, with 16 bases between them. This CDR3 region has 16 residues. The CDR3 coding sequence is TGTGCCAGCAGCGGTGACTACCGGATGCCCACCGGGGAGCTGTTTTTT. It specifies CASSGDYRMPTGELFF.

The V and J genes are TRBV19 and TRBJ2-1; D possibly corresponds to TRBD2 (5 bases). The CDR3 is 18 residues long. Germline V gene sequence: CDR1 LNHDA, CDR2 SQIVND (reference sequence). Trimming cost V 1 base and J 1 base, with 17 bases left between them. CDR3 coding DNA: TGTGCCAGTAGTATAGTGGGTAGCCAAGAGGGTTCCTACAATGAGCAGTTCTTC. Protein: CASSIVGSQEGSYNEQFF.

The V gene is TRBV9, the J gene TRBJ2-1, with 8 bases that match TRBD1. The CDR3 covers 12 residues. Germline CDR1 is SGDLS and CDR2 is YYNGEE. After removal of 3 bases from V and 7 bases from J, the junction contained 0 bases not matched to a gene. CDR3 protein: CASSGQGNEQFF. CDR3 in DNA: TGTGCCAGCAGCGGACAGGGGAATGAGCAGTTCTTC.

V usage is TRBV7-9 and J usage is TRBJ2-1; 8 bases fit TRBD2. The CDR3 contains 15 residues. V trimming: 4 bases; J trimming: 10 bases; junction bases outside the gene matches: 12. Germline-derived CDR1 and CDR2 are SEHNR and FQNEAQ (reference sequence). CDR3 DNA sequence: TGTGCCAGCAGCTCCCCGGGACTAGAAAGGTACGAGCAGTTCTTC. It yields the protein CASSSPGLERYEQFF.

The CDR3 protein is CSVEDRSRVIYEQYF. CDR3 nucleotides: TGCAGCGTTGAAGATCGTTCGCGGGTTATTTACGAGCAGTACTTC. The chain combines TRBV29-1 with TRBJ2-7; D might be TRBD2 (5 bases). The V and J ends lost 0 bases and 4 bases respectively, with 16 bases between them. The CDR3 length is 15 residues. Germline loops: CDR1 SQVTM, CDR2 ANQGSEA.

This chain connects TRBV5-1 to TRBJ1-4; possible D gene TRBD1, 6 bases. The germline gives CDR1 SGHRS, CDR2 YFSETQ. V lost 0 bases to trimming and J lost 8 bases, with 11 bases between them. The CDR3 extends over 14 amino acids. The CDR3 here is CASSLAAGEEKLFF. The CDR3 DNA reads TGCGCCAGCAGCTTGGCCGCAGGGGAAGAAAAACTGTTTTTT.

This chain uses TRBV7-6 with TRBJ2-1; weak D call: TRBD2 (6 bases). This CDR3 is 16 amino acids long. Trimming took off 0 bases at V and 0 bases at J, with 9 bases between the two ends. Per germline, CDR1 SGHVS and CDR2 FNYEAQ. CDR3 sequence: CASSLAAGYSYNEQFF. CDR3 sequence (DNA): TGTGCCAGCAGCTTAGCGGCGGGATACTCCTACAATGAGCAGTTCTTC.

The chain couples TRBV7-8 to TRBJ2-7; TRBD2 matches at 8 bases. Germline CDR1 and CDR2: SGHVS and FQNEAQ. Losses at the gene ends were 5 bases for V and 5 bases for J; bases not matched to a gene: 11. This CDR3 spans 15 amino acids. The CDR3 sequence: CASSPGLVGGDEQYF. CDR3 bases: TGTGCCAGCAGCCCGGGACTAGTGGGGGGAGACGAGCAGTACTTC.

This chain links TRBV9 with TRBJ2-7; the D gene is possibly TRBD1 (8 bases). V lost 3 bases to trimming and J lost 2 bases, with 15 bases between them. This CDR3 has 15 residues. Germline CDR1 and CDR2: SGDLS and YYNGEE. The DNA for the CDR3 is TGTGCCAGCAGCGGAGACAGGGGAGGGCCCTACGAGCAGTACTTC. It specifies CASSGDRGGPYEQYF.

V gene TRBV5-6 combines with J gene TRBJ2-7, with 11 bases identical to TRBD2. There are 16 residues in the CDR3. The V segment lost 2 bases and the J segment 4 bases; nucleotides outside the gene matches: 8. Germline CDR1 is SGHDT and CDR2 is YYEEEE. CDR3 DNA: TGTGCCAGCAGCTTTTCATCGGGACTAGCGGTGTACGAGCAGTACTTC. Residues: CASSFSSGLAVYEQYF.